Below, 30 T cell receptor beta chains from the same sample are listed, as sequenced in a study of T cells after yellow fever vaccination. TCRdb re-derived calls from the 5' RACE reads in MiXCR, one entry per CDR3 protein. The table has more than 90,000 distinct CDR3 sequences, roughly 7.2% seen once; the top ten hold approximately 3%. This specimen was CD4+ T cells sorted from PBMCs, taken about 41 days after the first yellow fever vaccination. These receptors came from a man between 18 and 35 years old who received the YFV17D yellow fever vaccine.

As for this clonotype: With a much larger clone just one base away, this may be a read error. The chain employs TRBV20-1 and TRBJ1-3; no reliable D call. V lost 5 bases to trimming and J lost 6 bases, with 14 bases between them. This CDR3 is built from 13 residues. CDR1 and CDR2 (germline): DFQATT, SNEGSKA (reference sequence). The CDR3 is CSAPGIGANTIYF. As DNA, the CDR3 is TGCAGTGCTCCGGGGATAGGTGCAAACACCATATATTTT.

There are many counts of this clonotype. This chain joins TRBV11-3 and TRBJ2-2; 8 bases fit TRBD1. The CDR3 extends over 16 amino acids. CDR1 and CDR2 (germline): SGHNT, YENEEA. V lost 1 base, J lost 0 bases, and 1 base stayed unmatched. This chain's CDR3 is CASSLVQGANTGELFF. In nucleotides, the CDR3 is TGTGCCAGCAGCTTAGTACAGGGGGCGAACACCGGGGAGCTGTTTTTT.

This clonotype was counted ten times or more. This chain joins TRBV29-1 and TRBJ2-1; D is ambiguous. The germline gives CDR1 SQVTM, CDR2 ANQGSEA. The CDR3 is 12 residues long. The V end was cut by 2 bases, the J end by 8 bases, with 10 bases between. The CDR3 DNA reads as TGCAGCGTTGAAAAGGCAGGCGATGAGCAGTTCTTC. Translation gives CSVEKAGDEQFF.

In this sample, this clonotype turned up many times. The CDR3 DNA follows: TGCGCCAGCCAGAGCTCGCGGGGGAGTACAGATACGCAGTATTTT. It yields the protein CASQSSRGSTDTQYF. The rearrangement uses TRBV5-1 and TRBJ2-3; TRBD2 matches at 7 bases. Trimming cost V 7 bases and J 3 bases; bases outside gene matches: 11. CDR1 and CDR2 from the germline V gene are SGHRS and YFSETQ. This CDR3 spans 15 amino acids.

This clonotype was counted at least ten times. This chain's CDR3 is CASRPLDSYGYTF. CDR3 DNA sequence: TGCGCCAGCAGGCCTCTGGACAGCTATGGCTACACCTTC. The V gene is TRBV5-1, the J gene TRBJ1-2, with TRBD1 as a possible D gene (6 bases). Germline V CDR1 and CDR2: SGHRS, YFSETQ. CDR3 size: 13 residues. V was shortened by 5 bases and J by 4 bases, with 12 bases between the two germline ends.

Ten or more counts support this clonotype. This chain joins TRBV5-1 and TRBJ1-1; D perhaps matches TRBD1 (5 bases). V was trimmed by 1 base and J by 3 bases, leaving 10 bases between them. CDR1 SGHRS and CDR2 YFSETQ come from the germline V gene. This CDR3 has 14 residues. This CDR3 is CASSLWGKDTEAFF. The CDR3, as DNA: TGCGCCAGCAGCTTGTGGGGCAAAGACACTGAAGCTTTCTTT. Filled out from reference TRBV5-1 and TRBJ1-1, the complete variable domain reads KAGVTQTPRYLIKTRGQQVTLSCSPISGHRSVSWYQQTPGQGLQFLFEYFSETQRNKGNFPGRFSGRQFSNSRSEMNVSTLELGDSALYLCASSLWGKDTEAFFGQGTRLTVV.

This clonotype was counted many times. The V gene is TRBV7-2, the J gene TRBJ1-5, with D perhaps matching TRBD1 (5 bases). The CDR3 runs to 14 residues. Germline values: CDR1 SGHTA, CDR2 FQGNSA. Deletions cut 3 bases from V and 4 bases from J, with 10 bases between. CDR3 sequence: CASSFATENQPQHF. Written as DNA, the CDR3 is TGTGCCAGCAGCTTCGCGACAGAAAATCAGCCCCAGCATTTT.

The V and J genes are TRBV7-9 and TRBJ2-3; unclear D gene. This CDR3 comprises 13 residues. Germline CDR1 reads SEHNR; CDR2 reads FQNEAQ (reference sequence). V lost 8 bases and J lost 6, with 15 bases in between. The CDR3 here is CASSTPTRDTQYF. CDR3 nucleotides: TGTGCCAGCTCAACCCCGACACGGGATACGCAGTATTTT.

This clonotype was counted at least ten times. This chain joins TRBV6-6 and TRBJ2-3, with D unresolved. The ends were cut back, 0 bases at V and 9 bases at J, with 7 bases in the middle. Germline CDR1 and CDR2: MNHNY and SVGAGI (reference sequence). The CDR3 spans 12 residues. The CDR3 bases are TGTGCCAGCAGTTACTCGCTGGGAACGCAGTATTTT. This encodes CASSYSLGTQYF.

This clonotype was picked up many times. This chain links TRBV27 with TRBJ2-1; D is unclear. Per germline, CDR1 MNHEY and CDR2 SMNVEV (reference sequence). The ends were cut back, 7 bases at V and 4 bases at J, with 14 bases in the middle. The CDR3 sequence is 14 residues long. The CDR3 sequence: CASKAPQTYNEQFF. For the CDR3, the DNA is TGTGCCAGCAAGGCCCCGCAGACGTACAATGAGCAGTTCTTC.

This clonotype was observed a single time. Just one base apart from a much larger clone, this may be a read error. The gene calls are TRBV6-2 or TRBV6-3 and TRBJ1-1; the D is unclear. The CDR3 length is 14 residues. Per germline, CDR1 MNHEY and CDR2 SVGEGT. The V gene lost 2 bases and the J gene lost 1 base, with 8 bases spanning the gap. The CDR3 nucleotides are TGTGCCAGCAGTTACGGGTGGAGGAACACTGAAGCTTTCTTT. This gives the protein CASSYGWRNTEAFF.

The sample holds many counts of this clonotype. The chain combines TRBV4-2 with TRBJ1-3, with unresolved D. This CDR3 has 17 residues. Trimming left V 5 bases short and J 4 bases short, with 21 bases between. Germline V lookup: CDR1 LGHNA, CDR2 YNFKEQ. In DNA, the CDR3 is TGTGCCAGCAGCTACCTTAATGATCCGTGGGAGGGAAACACCATATATTTT. Its protein is CASSYLNDPWEGNTIYF.

This clonotype was found many times. The gene calls are TRBV7-2 and TRBJ2-7; D is perhaps TRBD2 (6 bases). Trimming took off 3 bases at V and 5 bases at J, with 11 bases between the two ends. This CDR3 is 13 amino acids long. Germline CDR1 SGHTA, CDR2 FQGNSA. The CDR3 nucleotides read TGTGCCAGCAGCTTCCAGGGACTCCACGAGCAGTACTTC. Its translation is CASSFQGLHEQYF.

This clonotype was picked up many times. This chain links TRBV12-3 or TRBV12-4 with TRBJ2-3; tentative D call: TRBD2 (7 bases). This CDR3 has 19 residues. The germline V and J ends were trimmed by 4 bases and 0 bases, with 23 bases remaining between them. In DNA form, the CDR3 reads TGTGCCAGCAGTTCACTCTTTCGGAGGGGGGGTTCTAGCACAGATACGCAGTATTTT. This gives the protein CASSSLFRRGGSSTDTQYF.

This clonotype has ten or more counts. This chain links TRBV5-5 with TRBJ2-5; D not resolved. Germline assignment: CDR1 SGHKS and CDR2 YYEKEE (reference sequence). V was cut by 2 bases and J by 4 bases, with 6 bases left in between. The CDR3 extends over 12 amino acids. The CDR3 nucleotides read TGTGCCAGCAGCTTCAGGAGAGAGACCCAGTACTTC. Its translation: CASSFRRETQYF.

This clonotype was seen at least ten times. Here the CDR3 reads CASRAGGGQVSYEQYV. CDR3 nucleotides: TGTGCCAGCAGAGCCGGAGGGGGGCAAGTCTCCTACGAGCAGTACGTC. The chain has TRBV28 and TRBJ2-7; D assignment may be TRBD1 or TRBD2 (6 bases each). Per germline, CDR1 MDHEN and CDR2 SYDVKM. The CDR3 totals 16 residues. V was clipped by 6 bases and J by 0 bases, with 18 bases between them.

This clonotype was seen once. Compared with germline, one end of the junction differs, possibly owing to a read error. This chain connects TRBV7-3 to TRBJ1-6, with D uncertain. The CDR3 spans 14 residues. Per germline, CDR1 SGHTA and CDR2 FQGTGA. Here the CDR3 reads CARSFEPYNSPLHF. CDR3 in DNA: TGTGCCAGAAGCTTTGAGCCCTATAATTCACCCCTCCACTTT.

This clonotype occurred many times. The chain combines TRBV7-3 with TRBJ2-5; TRBD1 is a possible D gene (6 bases). The germline CDR1 and CDR2 sequences are SGHTA and FQGTGA. The length of the CDR3 is 13 residues. V dropped 6 bases and J dropped 7 bases, with 15 bases sitting between them. CDR3 in amino acids: CASSPGDTGTQYF. The CDR3 region has the DNA TGTGCCAGCAGTCCCGGGGACACGGGGACCCAGTACTTC.

This sequence joins TRBV5-4 and TRBJ2-5, with 7 bases lining up with TRBD1. CDR1 SGHNT and CDR2 YYREEE come from the germline V gene (reference sequence). The CDR3 length is 16 residues. V was clipped by 0 bases and J by 1 base; unmatched bases: 6. Here the CDR3 DNA reads TGTGCCAGCAGCTTGGCATCCGGGACAGCCCAAGAGACCCAGTACTTC. The encoded protein is CASSLASGTAQETQYF.

This clonotype was recorded at least ten times. The chain couples TRBV10-3 to TRBJ2-5, with 8 nucleotides matching TRBD2. The CDR3 covers 14 residues. Germline CDR1 and CDR2: ENHRY and SYGVKD. Unmatched junction bases numbered 8, after V lost 7 bases and J lost 4 bases. This CDR3 is CAIMGGGLGETQYF. The CDR3 DNA sequence: TGTGCCATCATGGGCGGGGGGTTAGGAGAGACCCAGTACTTC.

V and J are TRBV6-5 and TRBJ2-5, with 8 bases fitting TRBD2. The CDR3 sequence is 15 residues long. J lost 2 bases, V lost 2 bases, and 4 bases had no gene match. Germline values: CDR1 MNHEY, CDR2 SVGAGI. CDR3 residues: CASSYAGTRQETQYF. For the CDR3, the DNA is TGTGCCAGCAGTTACGCCGGGACTAGACAAGAGACCCAGTACTTC.

V gene TRBV6-1 combines with J gene TRBJ1-2; 7 bases map to TRBD1. Trimming took 6 bases from V and 4 from J; bases not matched to a gene: 14. The CDR3 is made up of 16 amino acids. The V gene's germline CDR1 is MNHNS and CDR2 SASEGT. The CDR3 DNA reads as TGTGCCAGCAGCAAGGGACAGCAGCTCTACGGCTATGGCTACACCTTC. Translating it yields CASSKGQQLYGYGYTF.

This clonotype was seen ten or more times. The rearrangement links TRBV6-1 to TRBJ2-7; 7 positions agree with TRBD1. The ends lost 6 bases at V and 4 bases at J; junction bases unmatched: 9. CDR1 is MNHNS and CDR2 is SASEGT in the germline V gene. This CDR3 has 14 residues. DNA of the CDR3: TGTGCCAGCAGATGGGACAGTCTAACTTACGAGCAGTACTTC. Translation: CASRWDSLTYEQYF.

V usage is TRBV11-2 and J usage is TRBJ2-2; D tentatively reads TRBD1 or TRBD2 (5 bases each). The CDR3 runs to 18 residues. Germline CDR1 and CDR2: SGHAT and FQNNGV. Deletions cut 4 bases from V and 7 bases from J, with 25 bases between. As DNA, the CDR3 is TGTGCCAGCAGCTATTGGGGGTGGGGATCCGTCAATGTCGGGGAGCTGTTTTTT. Translation: CASSYWGWGSVNVGELFF. The entire variable domain, with the rest obtained from reference TRBV11-2 and TRBJ2-2, is as follows: EAGVAQSPRYKIIEKRQSVAFWCNPISGHATLYWYQQILGQGPKLLIQFQNNGVVDDSQLPKDRFSAERLKGVDSTLKIQPAKLEDSAVYLCASSYWGWGSVNVGELFFGEGSRLTVL.

This clonotype was recorded many times. The V call is TRBV9, the J call TRBJ2-7; no firm D call. The CDR3 is 13 residues long. V was trimmed by 2 bases and J by 6 bases, leaving 12 bases between them. Germline V gene data show CDR1 as SGDLS and CDR2 as YYNGEE. The CDR3 here is CASSVTRSSEQYF. DNA of the CDR3: TGTGCCAGCAGCGTTACGAGGTCTTCCGAGCAGTACTTC.

This clonotype has ten or more counts. The CDR3, as DNA: TGCGCCAGCAGCTTGGTCCCCGGGACTAGCATGGGTGAGCAGTTCTTC. It codes for CASSLVPGTSMGEQFF. The chain combines TRBV5-1 with TRBJ2-1; 9 positions agree with TRBD2. Germline V gene data show CDR1 as SGHRS and CDR2 as YFSETQ. The CDR3 has 16 amino acids. The V gene end was trimmed by 0 bases and the J gene end by 9 bases; junction bases not matched to a gene: 10.

This clonotype was detected a few times. The chain employs TRBV20-1 and TRBJ2-5; D ambiguous. The germline V gene encodes CDR1 DFQATT and CDR2 SNEGSKA (reference sequence). The CDR3 is made up of 13 amino acids. Trimming cost V 0 bases and J 3 bases, with 8 bases left between them. The CDR3 region is CSARDVGEETQYF. CDR3 in DNA: TGCAGTGCTAGAGATGTGGGTGAAGAGACCCAGTACTTC.

There are many counts of this clonotype. The chain joins TRBV18 to TRBJ1-5; D might be TRBD1 (5 bases). V was cut by 4 bases and J by 7 bases, with 11 bases left in between. The V gene's germline CDR1 is KGHSH and CDR2 LQKENI. The CDR3 contains 13 residues. DNA of the CDR3: TGTGCCAGCTCACGCGGAGAGGGGCAGCCCCAGCATTTT. Translation: CASSRGEGQPQHF.

The chain joins TRBV29-1 to TRBJ1-6; D gene ambiguous. The CDR3 has 17 amino acids. Germline V CDR1 and CDR2: SQVTM, ANQGSEA. Trimming took off 3 bases at V and 0 bases at J, with 15 bases between the two ends. This CDR3 is CSVDDTILSSYNSPLHF. The CDR3 region has the DNA TGCAGCGTTGACGACACTATCTTGAGCTCCTATAATTCACCCCTCCACTTT.

This clonotype was recorded at least ten times. The chain joins TRBV4-1 to TRBJ2-1, with 7 bases lining up with TRBD2. The CDR3 consists of 15 residues. The ends lost 3 bases at V and 4 bases at J; junction bases unmatched: 6. The germline V gene has CDR1 MGHRA and CDR2 YSYEKL. CDR3: CASSHAGGGYNEQFF. Written as DNA, the CDR3 is TGCGCCAGCAGCCATGCTGGGGGGGGGTACAATGAGCAGTTCTTC.